Below, 10 T cell receptor beta chains from the same sample are listed, as sequenced in a study of T cell changes during pregnancy in multiple sclerosis. Using immunoSEQ multiplex PCR, the repertoire was profiled, and TCRdb retains in-frame clones only, with some absent. The repertoire holds more than 85,000 clones, just over 90% seen once, with under 1.5% in the top ten. Material: peripheral blood, obtained in the third trimester of pregnancy. These receptors originate from a female donor in good health, enrolled as a control in a pregnancy study.

This chain connects TRBV29-1 to TRBJ1-2, with D possibly TRBD1 on 6 matching bases. CDR1 SQVTM and CDR2 ANQGSEA come from the germline V gene. This CDR3 has 12 amino acids. V lost 4 bases to trimming and J lost 8 bases, with 14 bases between them. CDR3 DNA: TGCAGCGTTGTAAGGGGGGGCGGAGGCTACACCTTC. Amino acid sequence: CSVVRGGGGYTF. The variable domain in full, with the rest retrieved from reference TRBV29-1 and TRBJ1-2, is SAVISQKPSRDICQRGTSLTIQCQVDSQVTMMFWYRQQPGQSLTLIATANQGSEATYESGFVIDKFPISRPNLTFSTLTVSNMSPEDSSIYLCSVVRGGGGYTFGSGTRLTVV.

This rearrangement joins TRBV6-1 to TRBJ2-5; TRBD1 aligns across 7 bases. V was clipped by 2 bases and J by 5 bases; unmatched bases: 8. CDR3 length equals 15 residues. Germline CDR1 and CDR2: MNHNS and SASEGT. The CDR3 region has the DNA TGTGCCAGCAGTGAATGGCAGGGGGATTGGGAGACCCAGTACTTC. This encodes CASSEWQGDWETQYF.

The CDR3 coding sequence is TGTGCCAGCAGCTTGGTTGGTAGCGGGAGAAGCTACGAGCAGTACTTC. This translates into CASSLVGSGRSYEQYF. The chain recombines TRBV5-4 with TRBJ2-7; 9 nucleotides line up with TRBD2. CDR3 length: 16 residues. Germline V lookup: CDR1 SGHNT, CDR2 YYREEE (reference sequence). The junction had 7 bases not matched to a gene; V was cut back by 0 bases and J by 3 bases.

This clone appeared a single time. V and J are TRBV19 and TRBJ2-3; D may be TRBD2 (5 bases). V shed 1 base and J shed 1 base, with 12 bases lying between them. In germline, CDR1 is LNHDA, CDR2 SQIVND (reference sequence). The CDR3 has 16 residues. This chain's CDR3 is CASSIVRLGGTDTQYF. The CDR3 DNA follows: TGTGCCAGTAGTATAGTCCGGCTCGGGGGCACAGATACGCAGTATTTT.

This rearrangement joins TRBV27 to TRBJ2-1; no clear D. Trimming removed 2 bases from V and 7 bases from J, with 18 bases in between. The CDR3 contains 16 residues. CDR1 is MNHEY, CDR2 SMNVEV, per germline (reference sequence). The CDR3 protein is CASSLTHPEIENEQFF. CDR3 nucleotide sequence: TGTGCCAGCAGTTTAACCCACCCCGAAATTGAGAATGAGCAGTTCTTC.

The chain carries TRBV5-1 and TRBJ2-5, with a weak D call TRBD2 (6 bases). The CDR3 is made up of 15 amino acids. Germline assignment: CDR1 SGHRS and CDR2 YFSETQ. V was shortened by 6 bases and J by 5 bases, with 20 bases between the two germline ends. The CDR3 DNA follows: TGCGCCAGCACCCCGGGACTCCTCGACGCGGAGACCCAGTACTTC. Protein: CASTPGLLDAETQYF.

The genes are TRBV7-6 and TRBJ2-1; TRBD2 matches 12 bases. This CDR3 has 17 residues. V shed 1 base, J shed 6 bases, and the junction held 7 bases outside the gene matches. The germline V gene has CDR1 SGHVS and CDR2 FNYEAQ. CDR3 protein: CASSLEASGRAINEQFF. The CDR3 bases are TGTGCCAGCAGCTTAGAGGCTAGCGGGAGGGCCATCAATGAGCAGTTCTTC.

This chain uses TRBV6-5 with TRBJ2-3; 8 bases are shared with TRBD2. This CDR3 region has 15 residues. The ends lost 8 bases at V and 4 bases at J; junction bases unmatched: 11. Germline loops: CDR1 MNHEY, CDR2 SVGAGI. The CDR3 is CASGTAGGNADTQYF. Here the CDR3 DNA reads TGTGCCAGCGGGACGGCGGGAGGTAATGCAGATACGCAGTATTTT.

This clone was seen once. The chain combines TRBV5-1 with TRBJ2-5; the D gene is possibly TRBD1 (6 bases). The closer fit of TRBJ2-7 to the DNA end suggests the J call may be wrong. Germline-derived CDR1 and CDR2 are SGHRS and YFSETQ. CDR3 length equals 13 residues. The CDR3 DNA is TGCGCCAGCAGCTTGTTACAGGGTTACGAGCAGTACTTC. Amino acids: CASSLLQGYEQYF.

The chain employs TRBV9 and TRBJ2-2, with D unresolved. This CDR3 is built from 13 residues. The V and J ends lost 0 bases and 4 bases respectively, with 4 bases between them. Germline CDR1 SGDLS, CDR2 YYNGEE. This CDR3 reads CASSVGSTGELFF. DNA for the CDR3: TGTGCCAGCAGCGTAGGCAGCACCGGGGAGCTGTTTTTT.